Sequencing of this TCR beta chain was carried out in a study of blood T cell repertoires in COVID-19. Profiled with immunoSEQ multiplex PCR; TCRdb holds only in-frame clones, not every one. The sample lists 150,000 to 200,000 clones, 80% to 85% occurring once. V lost 0 bases and J 2 bases, leaving 5 bases between the germline ends. The germline V gene encodes CDR1 MNHEY and CDR2 SVGEGT. The CDR3 loop spans 13 amino acids. This clone came up once. This receptor was obtained from a woman aged 70 to 79 with COVID-19, enrolled during active disease. Specimen: peripheral blood. The chain has TRBV6-2 or TRBV6-3 and TRBJ2-7, with D hard to call. The CDR3 protein is CASSYSNTYEQYF. CDR3 DNA sequence: TGTGCCAGCAGTTACTCGAACACCTACGAGCAGTACTTC.